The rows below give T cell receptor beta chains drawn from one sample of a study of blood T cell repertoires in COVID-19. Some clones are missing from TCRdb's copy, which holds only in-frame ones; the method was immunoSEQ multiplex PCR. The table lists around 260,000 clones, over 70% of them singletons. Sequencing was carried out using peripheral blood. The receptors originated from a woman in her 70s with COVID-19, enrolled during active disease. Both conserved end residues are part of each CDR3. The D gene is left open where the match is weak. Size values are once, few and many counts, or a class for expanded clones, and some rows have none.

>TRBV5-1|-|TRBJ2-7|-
CASSLGQTHYEQYF
TGCGCCAGCAGCTTGGGACAGACTCACTACGAGCAGTACTTC
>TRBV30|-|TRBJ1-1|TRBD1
CAWNSRDRGLSNTEAFF
TGTGCCTGGAATTCCCGGGACAGGGGACTTTCTAACACTGAAGCTTTCTTT
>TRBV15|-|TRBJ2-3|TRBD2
CATSRKLAGGGDTQYF
TGTGCCACCAGCAGAAAACTAGCGGGAGGGGGAGATACGCAGTATTTT
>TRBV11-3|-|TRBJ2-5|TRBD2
CASSLELADETQYF
TGTGCCAGCAGCTTAGAACTAGCGGACGAGACCCAGTACTTC
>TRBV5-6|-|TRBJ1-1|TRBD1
CASSPGPRQGAGAFF
TGTGCCAGCAGTCCCGGCCCCCGACAGGGGGCGGGGGCTTTCTTT
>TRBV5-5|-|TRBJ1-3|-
CASSLVVGSGGNTIYF
TGTGCCAGCAGCTTGGTTGTGGGTTCGGGGGGAAACACCATATATTTT
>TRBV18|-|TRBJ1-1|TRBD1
CASATGFDVSTEAFF
TGTGCCAGCGCGACAGGGTTCGATGTGAGCACTGAAGCTTTCTTT
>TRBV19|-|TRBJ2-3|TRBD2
CASTSRTSATDTQYF
TGTGCCAGTACCTCGAGGACTAGCGCCACAGATACGCAGTATTTT
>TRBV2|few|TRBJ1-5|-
CASSWAPSGQPQHF
TGTGCCAGCAGTTGGGCGCCATCGGGACAGCCCCAGCATTTT
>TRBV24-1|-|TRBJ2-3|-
CATSPFGSTDTQYF
TGTGCCACCAGTCCGTTCGGGAGCACAGATACGCAGTATTTT
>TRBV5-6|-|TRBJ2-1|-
CASSFQRRRGEQFF
TGTGCCAGCAGCTTCCAGAGGCGGAGGGGTGAGCAGTTCTTC
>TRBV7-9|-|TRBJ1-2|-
CASSFLSGYTF
TGTGCCAGCAGCTTTTTGAGTGGCTACACCTTC
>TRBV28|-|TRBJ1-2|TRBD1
CASISGGWGYTF
TGTGCCAGCATATCAGGGGGCTGGGGCTACACCTTC
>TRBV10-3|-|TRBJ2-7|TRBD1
CAISVSRDRNEQYF
TGTGCCATCAGTGTGTCGAGGGACAGGAACGAGCAGTACTTC
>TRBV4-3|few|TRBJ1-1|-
CASSLHTAVNTEAFF
TGCGCCAGCAGCCTCCATACAGCCGTGAACACTGAAGCTTTCTTT
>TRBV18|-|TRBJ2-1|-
CASSPPGYSYNEQFF
TGTGCCAGCTCACCGCCGGGGTATTCCTACAATGAGCAGTTCTTC
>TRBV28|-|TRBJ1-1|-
CASGSPGGEDTEAFF
TGTGCCAGCGGTTCTCCGGGGGGGGAGGACACTGAAGCTTTCTTT
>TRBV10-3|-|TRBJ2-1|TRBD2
CAMTGTSGPHVEQFF
TGTGCCATGACCGGGACTAGCGGGCCCCACGTTGAGCAGTTCTTC
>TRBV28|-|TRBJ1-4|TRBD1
CASSYSTGHPNEKLFF
TGTGCCAGCAGTTACTCGACAGGGCATCCTAATGAAAAACTGTTTTTT
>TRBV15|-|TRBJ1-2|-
CATSRDSGGYTF
TGTGCCACCAGCAGAGATAGCGGTGGCTACACCTTC
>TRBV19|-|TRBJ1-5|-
CASSTRGSSNQPQHF
TGTGCCAGTAGTACGCGGGGTTCGAGCAATCAGCCCCAGCATTTT
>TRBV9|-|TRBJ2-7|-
CASSIYRDFGYEQYF
TGTGCCAGCAGCATTTACAGGGATTTTGGCTACGAGCAGTACTTC
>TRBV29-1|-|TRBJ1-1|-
CSVSGYTEAFF
TGCAGCGTTTCAGGGTATACTGAAGCTTTCTTT
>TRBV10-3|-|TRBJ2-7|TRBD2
CAISDQTSGYSYEQYF
TGTGCCATCAGTGATCAGACTAGCGGGTACTCCTACGAGCAGTACTTC
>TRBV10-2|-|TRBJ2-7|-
CASSDYSYEQYF
TGCGCCAGCAGTGACTACTCCTACGAGCAGTACTTC
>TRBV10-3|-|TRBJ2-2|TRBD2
CAISEASGRSDGELFF
TGTGCCATCAGTGAGGCTAGCGGGAGATCCGACGGGGAGCTGTTTTTT
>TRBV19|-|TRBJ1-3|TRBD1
CASRQQGSGNTIYF
TGTGCCAGTAGGCAACAGGGGTCTGGAAACACCATATATTTT
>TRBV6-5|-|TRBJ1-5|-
CASSTQRRNQPQHF
TGTGCCAGCAGTACGCAGAGGCGCAATCAGCCCCAGCATTTT
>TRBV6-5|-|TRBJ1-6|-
CASTPALAANSPLHF
TGTGCCAGCACTCCTGCGCTAGCAGCAAATTCACCCCTCCACTTT
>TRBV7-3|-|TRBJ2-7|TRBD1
CASSPDRGYEQYF
TGTGCCAGCAGCCCCGACAGGGGCTACGAGCAGTACTTC
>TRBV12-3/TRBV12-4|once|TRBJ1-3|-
CAYEDSGNTIYF
TGTGCCTACGAGGACTCTGGAAACACCATATATTTT
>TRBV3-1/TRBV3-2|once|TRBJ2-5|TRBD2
CASSQEALAGETQYF
TGTGCCAGCAGCCAAGAAGCACTAGCGGGAGAGACCCAGTACTTC
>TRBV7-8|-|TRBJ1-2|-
CASSPPGNGYGYTF
TGTGCCAGCAGCCCCCCGGGGAACGGCTATGGCTACACCTTC
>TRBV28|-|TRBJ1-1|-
CASSKTPPRVWVTEAFF
TGTGCCAGCAGTAAAACCCCCCCCCGGGTTTGGGTCACTGAAGCTTTCTTT
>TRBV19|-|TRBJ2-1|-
CASSDTTVLQFF
TGTGCCAGTTCCGACACGACAGTATTGCAGTTCTTC
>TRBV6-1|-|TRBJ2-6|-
CASSDDNSGANVLTF
TGTGCCAGCAGTGATGACAACTCTGGGGCCAACGTCCTGACTTTC
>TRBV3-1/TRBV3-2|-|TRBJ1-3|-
CASSQTGSSGNTIYF
TGTGCCAGCAGCCAAACAGGGAGCTCTGGAAACACCATATATTTT
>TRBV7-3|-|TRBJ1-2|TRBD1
CASSPTTGGYGYTF
TGTGCCAGCAGCCCGACGACAGGGGGCTATGGCTACACCTTC
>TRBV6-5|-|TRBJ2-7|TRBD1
CASSRQGGAFYEQYF
TGTGCCAGCAGTAGACAGGGGGGCGCCTTCTACGAGCAGTACTTC